This T cell receptor (beta chain) originates from a study of technical replicates of blood from a few donors. There are 11 residues in the CDR3. The J segment lost 8 bases and the V segment lost 8 bases, leaving 3 bases of the junction unmatched. Germline V gene data show CDR1 as MNHEY and CDR2 as SVGAGI. Generated by immunoSEQ multiplex PCR, the TCRdb table keeps only in-frame clones and is missing some. In the table there are around 68,000 clones, less than 98% of which are singletons. This TCR was recovered from a human donor in good health. Sequences were obtained from T cells isolated from PBMCs. The V and J genes are TRBV6-5 and TRBJ1-3; 7 bases match TRBD1. CDR3 sequence: CASGRGDTIYF. The CDR3 DNA is TGTGCCAGCGGCAGGGGGGACACCATATATTTT.